What follows are 18 T cell receptor beta chains derived from one specimen sequenced in a study of blood T cell repertoires in COVID-19. Libraries were prepared by immunoSEQ multiplex PCR; TCRdb keeps only in-frame clonotypes and omits some of them. The repertoire holds about 280,000 clones, with roughly 80% as singletons. The specimen sequenced was PBMCs or T cells enriched from blood (not recorded which). The source is a man aged 35 to 55 who had been exposed to COVID-19.

J is TRBJ2-1 and V is TRBV10-1; 9 nucleotides line up with TRBD2. The V segment lost 4 bases and the J segment 4 bases; nucleotides outside the gene matches: 14. The CDR3 consists of 18 residues. Germline V gene data show CDR1 as WNHNN and CDR2 as SYGVQD (reference sequence). CDR3 residues: CASSGSSATSGYYNEQFF. CDR3 bases: TGCGCCAGCAGTGGATCCTCCGCGACTAGCGGATATTACAATGAGCAGTTCTTC.

About this clone: The same CDR3 can be traced to other DNA sequences in this sample. V gene TRBV12-3 or TRBV12-4 combines with J gene TRBJ1-5, with D possibly being TRBD1 (5 bases). The V and J ends lost 6 bases and 4 bases respectively, with 10 bases between them. The CDR3 is 13 amino acids. The CDR3 coding sequence is TGTGCCAGCAGGCTGGGGGGGAATCAGCCCCAGCATTTT. It yields the protein CASRLGGNQPQHF.

This clone was observed a single time. The V call is TRBV6-5, the J call TRBJ1-1; maybe TRBD1 (5 bases). Trimming removed 4 bases at V and 2 bases at J, with 8 bases between. This CDR3 is 13 amino acids long. CDR1 and CDR2 (germline): MNHEY, SVGAGI. The CDR3 here is CASSSRDNTEAFF. The CDR3, as DNA: TGTGCCAGCAGTTCCAGGGATAACACTGAAGCTTTCTTT.

This chain uses TRBV6-5 with TRBJ1-2; D unresolved. Germline lookup yields CDR1 MNHEY and CDR2 SVGAGI. The CDR3 is made up of 13 amino acids. The germline V and J ends were trimmed by 3 bases and 8 bases, with 13 bases remaining between them. The CDR3 reads CASSYKEDSGYTF. The CDR3 coding sequence is TGTGCCAGCAGTTATAAGGAGGATAGCGGCTACACCTTC.

The rearrangement uses TRBV7-8 and TRBJ2-7; 8 nucleotides match TRBD1. Germline lookup yields CDR1 SGHVS and CDR2 FQNEAQ. The trim removed 8 bases at V and 6 bases at J, leaving 18 bases unmatched. The CDR3 length is 16 residues. This CDR3 reads CASQGRNRGAAGEQYF. The CDR3 DNA sequence: TGTGCCAGCCAGGGGCGGAACAGGGGGGCAGCGGGCGAGCAGTACTTC.

The chain links TRBV10-2 to TRBJ2-5, with TRBD1 matching 7 bases. The V segment lost 4 bases and the J segment 0 bases; nucleotides outside the gene matches: 8. Germline V lookup: CDR1 WSHSY, CDR2 SAAADI. This CDR3 spans 16 amino acids. The CDR3 bases are TGCGCCAGCAGTGGACAGGGTCATCTCTACCAAGAGACCCAGTACTTC. Protein: CASSGQGHLYQETQYF.

This chain uses TRBV11-2 with TRBJ2-2; D is perhaps TRBD1 (6 bases). V lost 5 bases to trimming and J lost 5 bases, with 18 bases between them. Germline CDR1 is SGHAT and CDR2 is FQNNGV. This CDR3 has 16 residues. CDR3 protein: CASSPLTGTMTGELFF. CDR3 DNA sequence: TGTGCCAGCAGCCCGTTAACCGGGACAATGACCGGGGAGCTGTTTTTT. Looking up the rest from reference TRBV11-2 and TRBJ2-2 gives the full variable domain: EAGVAQSPRYKIIEKRQSVAFWCNPISGHATLYWYQQILGQGPKLLIQFQNNGVVDDSQLPKDRFSAERLKGVDSTLKIQPAKLEDSAVYLCASSPLTGTMTGELFFGEGSRLTVL.

The gene calls are TRBV4-1 and TRBJ2-5, with D perhaps matching TRBD2 (5 bases). This CDR3 comprises 15 residues. The germline V gene has CDR1 MGHRA and CDR2 YSYEKL. Trimming took off 1 base at V and 6 bases at J, with 15 bases between the two ends. CDR3 in DNA: TGCGCCAGCAGCCAAGTCCACGGGATTGGGAAGACCCAGTACTTC. As protein: CASSQVHGIGKTQYF.

This chain joins TRBV19 and TRBJ2-7; 8 bases are shared with TRBD1. The germline gives CDR1 LNHDA, CDR2 SQIVND (reference sequence). This CDR3 comprises 16 residues. The V gene end was trimmed by 3 bases and the J gene end by 1 base; junction bases not matched to a gene: 8. CDR3 sequence reads: CASSIYRTGSSYEQYF. The CDR3 DNA is TGTGCCAGTAGTATCTATCGGACAGGGTCATCCTACGAGCAGTACTTC.

This clone has only a few counts. CDR3 nucleotides: TGTGCCAGCAGCTTCTCAGATCAGCCCCAGCATTTT. Translating gives CASSFSDQPQHF. The chain recombines TRBV11-2 with TRBJ1-5; no definite D call. V was cut by 3 bases and J by 5 bases, with 5 bases left in between. CDR1 and CDR2 from the germline V gene are SGHAT and FQNNGV. This CDR3 has 12 amino acids.

This rearrangement joins TRBV24-1 to TRBJ2-2, with TRBD2 matching over 14 bases. Germline values: CDR1 KGHDR, CDR2 SFDVKD. CDR3 length: 18 residues. Losses at the gene ends were 3 bases for V and 7 bases for J; bases not matched to a gene: 9. In DNA form, the CDR3 reads TGTGCCACCAGTGATCCACTAGGGACTAGCGGGAGTAGCGGGGAGCTGTTTTTT. It is translated as CATSDPLGTSGSSGELFF.

The V and J genes are TRBV5-1 and TRBJ2-1; a possible D gene is TRBD2 (6 bases). V lost 1 base, J lost 10 bases, and 15 bases lay in between. Germline lookup yields CDR1 SGHRS and CDR2 YFSETQ. CDR3 size: 14 residues. The CDR3 here is CASSLPGLGREQFF. The CDR3 bases are TGCGCCAGCAGCTTGCCGGGCCTGGGGAGGGAGCAGTTCTTC.

This chain joins TRBV5-4 and TRBJ1-1, with 8 bases that match TRBD1. This CDR3 spans 14 amino acids. The ends lost 4 bases at V and 1 base at J; junction bases unmatched: 3. The germline CDR1 and CDR2 sequences are SGHNT and YYREEE (reference sequence). CDR3 bases: TGTGCCAGCAGCATGGGACAGGCGAACACTGAAGCTTTCTTT. It encodes CASSMGQANTEAFF.

This clone showed up just a few times. The chain is built from TRBV19 and TRBJ2-5, with 10 positions matching TRBD1. Losses at the gene ends were 9 bases for V and 6 bases for J; bases not matched to a gene: 10. The CDR3 spans 14 residues. Germline CDR1 reads LNHDA; CDR2 reads SQIVND (reference sequence). CDR3 DNA sequence: TGTGCCAGCCAACCGGGACAGGGGTTTCAGACCCAGTACTTC. Protein sequence: CASQPGQGFQTQYF.

The table lists this clone with many counts. The chain has TRBV11-2 and TRBJ1-3; D not resolved. Germline CDR1 and CDR2: SGHAT and FQNNGV. CDR3 length equals 12 residues. V was trimmed by 6 bases and J by 3 bases, leaving 6 bases between them. The CDR3 bases are TGTGCCAGCAGTCTACTTGGAAACACCATATATTTT. Translated, it gives CASSLLGNTIYF.

The chain uses TRBV7-8 and TRBJ2-3; 10 bases match TRBD1. Looked up from germline, CDR1 is SGHVS and CDR2 is FQNEAQ. The junction had 9 bases not matched to a gene; V was cut back by 5 bases and J by 7 bases. This CDR3 spans 15 amino acids. CDR3 sequence (DNA): TGTGCCAGCAGCGTCGACAGGGGGCTTGTAAATACGCAGTATTTT. Translating gives CASSVDRGLVNTQYF.

This chain connects TRBV24-1 to TRBJ2-3; 12 bases fit TRBD2. This CDR3 is 15 amino acids long. The germline V gene encodes CDR1 KGHDR and CDR2 SFDVKD. V lost 4 bases to trimming and J lost 5 bases; unmatched junction nucleotides: 3. This CDR3 reads CATSERLAGVDTQYF. The CDR3 nucleotides read TGTGCCACCAGTGAAAGACTAGCGGGAGTAGATACGCAGTATTTT.

Concerning this clone: An end of the junction differs from the germline gene, which may be a read error. This rearrangement joins TRBV6-1 to TRBJ2-7; 8 bases align to TRBD1. CDR1 is MNHNS and CDR2 is SASEGT in the germline V gene. The CDR3 spans 12 residues. As DNA, the CDR3 is TGTGCCAGCAGTGAAGTTGTGAAGGACAGGGCTTTC. Its translation: CASSEVVKDRAF.